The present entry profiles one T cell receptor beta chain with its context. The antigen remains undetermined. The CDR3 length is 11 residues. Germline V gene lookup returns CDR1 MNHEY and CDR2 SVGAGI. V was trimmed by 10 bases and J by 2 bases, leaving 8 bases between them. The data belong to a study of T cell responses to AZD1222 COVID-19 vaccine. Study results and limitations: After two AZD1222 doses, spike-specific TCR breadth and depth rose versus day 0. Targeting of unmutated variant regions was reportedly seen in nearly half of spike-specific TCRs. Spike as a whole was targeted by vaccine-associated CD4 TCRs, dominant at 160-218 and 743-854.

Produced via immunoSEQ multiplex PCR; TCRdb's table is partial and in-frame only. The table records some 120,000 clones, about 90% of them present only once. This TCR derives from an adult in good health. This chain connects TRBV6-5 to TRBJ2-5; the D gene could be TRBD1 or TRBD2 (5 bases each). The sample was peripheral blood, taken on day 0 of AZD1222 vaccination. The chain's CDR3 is CAMGVQETQYF. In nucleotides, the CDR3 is TGTGCCATGGGGGTTCAAGAGACCCAGTACTTC.